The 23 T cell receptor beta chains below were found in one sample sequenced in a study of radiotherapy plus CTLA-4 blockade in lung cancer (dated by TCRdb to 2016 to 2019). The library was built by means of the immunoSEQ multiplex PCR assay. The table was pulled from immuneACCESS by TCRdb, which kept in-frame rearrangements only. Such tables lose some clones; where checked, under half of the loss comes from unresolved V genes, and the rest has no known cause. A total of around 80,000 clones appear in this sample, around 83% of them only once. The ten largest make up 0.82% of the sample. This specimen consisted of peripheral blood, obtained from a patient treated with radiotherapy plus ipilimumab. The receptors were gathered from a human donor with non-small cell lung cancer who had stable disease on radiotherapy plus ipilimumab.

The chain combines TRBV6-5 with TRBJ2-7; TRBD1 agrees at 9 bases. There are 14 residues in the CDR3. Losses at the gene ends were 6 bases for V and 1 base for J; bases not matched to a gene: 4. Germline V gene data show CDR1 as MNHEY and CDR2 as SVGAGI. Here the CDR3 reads CASRLGQGSYEQYF. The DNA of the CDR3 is TGTGCCAGCAGGTTGGGACAGGGATCCTACGAGCAGTACTTC.

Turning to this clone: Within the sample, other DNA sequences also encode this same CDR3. The CDR3 bases are TGTGCCAGCTCCCCAGGGGGGGGCAATCAGCCCCAGCATTTT. This translates into CASSPGGGNQPQHF. This rearrangement joins TRBV18 to TRBJ1-5; 7 bases agree with TRBD1. Germline V gene sequence: CDR1 KGHSH, CDR2 LQKENI. CDR3 size: 14 residues. The junction had 4 bases not matched to a gene; V was cut back by 6 bases and J by 2 bases.

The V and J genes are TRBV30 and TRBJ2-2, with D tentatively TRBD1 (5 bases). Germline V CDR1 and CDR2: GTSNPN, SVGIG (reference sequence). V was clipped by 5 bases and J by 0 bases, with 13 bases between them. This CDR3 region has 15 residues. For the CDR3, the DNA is TGTGCCTGGGACGTGGGGCAGGCGAACACCGGGGAGCTGTTTTTT. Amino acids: CAWDVGQANTGELFF. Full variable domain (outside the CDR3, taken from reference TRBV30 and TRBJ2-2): SQTIHQWPATLVQPVGSPLSLECTVEGTSNPNLYWYRQAAGRGLQLLFYSVGIGQISSEVPQNLSASRPQDRQFILSSKKLLLSDSGFYLCAWDVGQANTGELFFGEGSRLTVL.

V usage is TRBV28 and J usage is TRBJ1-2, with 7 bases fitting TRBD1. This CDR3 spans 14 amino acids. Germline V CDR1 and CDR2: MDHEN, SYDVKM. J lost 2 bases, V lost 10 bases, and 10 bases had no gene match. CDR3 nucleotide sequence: TGTGCCACCAGAATCATGGGACAGAACTATGGCTACACCTTC. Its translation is CATRIMGQNYGYTF.

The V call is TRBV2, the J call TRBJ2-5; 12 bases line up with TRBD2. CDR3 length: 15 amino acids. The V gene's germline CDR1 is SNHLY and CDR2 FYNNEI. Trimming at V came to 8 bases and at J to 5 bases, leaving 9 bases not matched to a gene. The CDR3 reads CASRRLAGAGETQYF. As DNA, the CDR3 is TGTGCCAGCCGAAGACTAGCGGGAGCAGGGGAGACCCAGTACTTC.

In DNA form, the CDR3 reads TGTGCCAGCAGCTTAATGATGGCAAATGAGCAGTTCTTC. This translates into CASSLMMANEQFF. The chain couples TRBV11-2 to TRBJ2-1; D ambiguous. V was cut by 2 bases and J by 7 bases, with 9 bases left in between. Germline CDR1 reads SGHAT; CDR2 reads FQNNGV. This CDR3 region has 13 residues.

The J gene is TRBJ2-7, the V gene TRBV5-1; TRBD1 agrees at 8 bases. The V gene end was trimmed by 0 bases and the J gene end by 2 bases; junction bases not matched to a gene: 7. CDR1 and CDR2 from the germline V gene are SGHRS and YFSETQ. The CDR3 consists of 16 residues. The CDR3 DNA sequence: TGCGCCAGCAGCTTGGCGGGGACAGGACTAACCTACGAGCAGTACTTC. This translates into CASSLAGTGLTYEQYF.

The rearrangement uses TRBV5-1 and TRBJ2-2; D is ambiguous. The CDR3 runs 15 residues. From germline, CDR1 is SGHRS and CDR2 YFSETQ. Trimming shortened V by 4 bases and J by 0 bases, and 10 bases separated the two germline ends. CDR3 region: CASSQTLANTGELFF. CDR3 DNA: TGCGCCAGCAGCCAGACACTTGCGAACACCGGGGAGCTGTTTTTT.

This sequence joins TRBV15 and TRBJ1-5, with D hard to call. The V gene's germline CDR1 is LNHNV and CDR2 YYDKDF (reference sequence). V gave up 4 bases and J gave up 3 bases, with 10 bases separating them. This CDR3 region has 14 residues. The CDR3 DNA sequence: TGTGCCACCAGCATGGTCAGGCACAATCAGCCCCAGCATTTT. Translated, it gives CATSMVRHNQPQHF.

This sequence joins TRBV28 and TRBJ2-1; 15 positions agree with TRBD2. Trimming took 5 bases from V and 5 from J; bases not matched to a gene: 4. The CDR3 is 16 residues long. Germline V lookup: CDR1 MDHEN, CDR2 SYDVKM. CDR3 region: CASSPGTSGRHNEQFF. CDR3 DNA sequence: TGTGCCAGCAGTCCCGGGACTAGCGGGAGGCACAATGAGCAGTTCTTC.

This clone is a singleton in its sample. The CDR3 DNA sequence: TGTGCCACCAGCAGAGATCCAGACCAATACGAGCAGTACTTC. This encodes CATSRDPDQYEQYF. This chain connects TRBV15 to TRBJ2-7; D ambiguous. V was shortened by 0 bases and J by 4 bases, with 10 bases between the two germline ends. The germline CDR1 and CDR2 sequences are LNHNV and YYDKDF (reference sequence). The CDR3 covers 14 residues. The whole variable domain, remainder taken from reference TRBV15 and TRBJ2-7, is DAMVIQNPRYQVTQFGKPVTLSCSQTLNHNVMYWYQQKSSQAPKLLFHYYDKDFNNEADTPDNFQSRRPNTSFCFLDIRSPGLGDTAMYLCATSRDPDQYEQYFGPGTRLTVT.

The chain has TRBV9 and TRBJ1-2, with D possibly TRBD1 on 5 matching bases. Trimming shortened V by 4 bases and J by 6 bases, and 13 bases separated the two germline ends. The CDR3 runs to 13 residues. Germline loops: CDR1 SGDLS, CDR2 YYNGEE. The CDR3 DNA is TGTGCCAGCAGCACCCGATTAGGGGATGGCTACACCTTC. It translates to CASSTRLGDGYTF.

The CDR3 coding sequence is TGTGCCAGCAGCCCCGGACTGCCTGGGAGGTCCACCGGGGAGCTGTTTTTT. It is translated as CASSPGLPGRSTGELFF. The chain couples TRBV7-6 to TRBJ2-2; D possibly corresponds to TRBD2 (6 bases). The germline V gene encodes CDR1 SGHVS and CDR2 FNYEAQ. The CDR3 runs 17 residues. The germline V and J ends were trimmed by 5 bases and 4 bases, with 20 bases remaining between them.

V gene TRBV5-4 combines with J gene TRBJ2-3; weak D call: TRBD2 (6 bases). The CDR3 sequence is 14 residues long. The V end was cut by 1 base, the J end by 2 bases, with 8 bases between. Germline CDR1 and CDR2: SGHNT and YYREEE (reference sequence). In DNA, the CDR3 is TGTGCCAGCAGCTTGTCGGGGGTCACAGATACGCAGTATTTT. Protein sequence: CASSLSGVTDTQYF.

CDR3 nucleotides: TGTGCCAGCACCGGTGGCTACTCCTACAATGAGCAGTTCTTC. Its protein is CASTGGYSYNEQFF. V gene TRBV11-1 combines with J gene TRBJ2-1; no reliable D call. V lost 7 bases and J lost 0, with 10 bases in between. The CDR3 has 14 residues. Per the germline V gene, CDR1 is SGHAT and CDR2 is FQDESV (reference sequence).

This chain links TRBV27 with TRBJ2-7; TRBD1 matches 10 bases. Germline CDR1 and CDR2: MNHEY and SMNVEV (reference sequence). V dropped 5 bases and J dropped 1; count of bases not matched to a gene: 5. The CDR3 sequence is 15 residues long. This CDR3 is CASSHGTGVSYEQYF. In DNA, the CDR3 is TGTGCCAGCAGTCACGGGACAGGGGTTTCCTACGAGCAGTACTTC.

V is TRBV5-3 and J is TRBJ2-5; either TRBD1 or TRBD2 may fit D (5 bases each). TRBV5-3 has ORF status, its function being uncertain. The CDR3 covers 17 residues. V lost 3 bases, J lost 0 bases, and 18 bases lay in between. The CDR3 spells CARSSPRDLTYQETQYF. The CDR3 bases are TGTGCCAGAAGCTCTCCTCGGGACCTAACTTACCAAGAGACCCAGTACTTC.

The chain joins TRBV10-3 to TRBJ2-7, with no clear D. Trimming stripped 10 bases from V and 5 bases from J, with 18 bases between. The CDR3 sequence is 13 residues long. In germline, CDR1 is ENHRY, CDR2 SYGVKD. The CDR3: CATLDAASDEQYF. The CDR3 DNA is TGTGCCACCCTGGACGCAGCTAGTGACGAGCAGTACTTC.

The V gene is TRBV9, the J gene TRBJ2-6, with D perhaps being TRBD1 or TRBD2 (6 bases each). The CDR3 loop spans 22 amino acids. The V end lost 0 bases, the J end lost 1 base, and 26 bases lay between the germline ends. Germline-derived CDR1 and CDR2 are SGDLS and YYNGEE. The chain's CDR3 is CASSVAQAPAARGGSGANVLTF. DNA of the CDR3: TGTGCCAGCAGCGTAGCTCAGGCCCCCGCGGCCAGGGGAGGATCTGGGGCCAACGTCCTGACTTTC.

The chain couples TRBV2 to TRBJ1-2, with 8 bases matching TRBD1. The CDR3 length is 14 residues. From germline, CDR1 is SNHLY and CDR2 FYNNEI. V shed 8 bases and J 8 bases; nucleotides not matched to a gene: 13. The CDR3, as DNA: TGTGCCAGCGGTTCGACAGGGGAACGGCGAGGCTACACCTTC. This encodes CASGSTGERRGYTF.

As DNA, the CDR3 is TGTGCCAGCAGCTCTCAGGGCGGGGAGCTGTTTTTT. It translates to CASSSQGGELFF. The chain is built from TRBV7-2 and TRBJ2-2; D perhaps matches TRBD1 (5 bases). The CDR3 has 12 amino acids. V was cut by 4 bases and J by 7 bases, with 7 bases left in between. Germline assignment: CDR1 SGHTA and CDR2 FQGNSA.

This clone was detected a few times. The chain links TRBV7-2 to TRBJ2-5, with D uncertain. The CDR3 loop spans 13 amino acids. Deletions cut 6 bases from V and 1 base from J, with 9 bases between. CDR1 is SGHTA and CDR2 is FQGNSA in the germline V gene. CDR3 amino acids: CASSLTPQETQYF. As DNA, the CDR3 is TGTGCCAGCAGTCTAACCCCCCAAGAGACCCAGTACTTC.

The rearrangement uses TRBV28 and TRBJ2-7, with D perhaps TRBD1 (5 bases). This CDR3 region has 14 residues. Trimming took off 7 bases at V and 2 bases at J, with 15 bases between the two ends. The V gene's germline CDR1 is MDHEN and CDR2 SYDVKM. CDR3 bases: TGTGCCAGCACTCGACAGAGACCCCCCTACGAGCAGTACTTC. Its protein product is CASTRQRPPYEQYF.